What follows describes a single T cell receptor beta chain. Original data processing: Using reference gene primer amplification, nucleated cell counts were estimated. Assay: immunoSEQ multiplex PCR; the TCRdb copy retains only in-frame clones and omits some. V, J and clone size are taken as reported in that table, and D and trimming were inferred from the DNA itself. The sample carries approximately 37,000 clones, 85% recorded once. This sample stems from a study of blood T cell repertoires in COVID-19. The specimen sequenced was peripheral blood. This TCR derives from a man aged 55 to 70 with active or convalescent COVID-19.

The CDR3 protein is CASRDGQGVGQPQHF. CDR3 sequence (DNA): TGTGCCAGCAGGGACGGACAGGGGGTGGGTCAGCCCCAGCATTTT. The genes are TRBV6-5 and TRBJ1-5, with 10 positions matching TRBD1. The CDR3 contains 15 residues. Germline V CDR1 and CDR2: MNHEY, SVGAGI. V lost 6 bases, J lost 6 bases, and 8 bases stayed unmatched.